The entry below gives a single T cell receptor beta chain sequence along with its context. Antigen specificity is unknown. Compared with germline, one end of the junction differs, possibly owing to a read error. The data derive from a study of cytomegalovirus exposure and HLA in healthy donors. Study observations and caveats: The majority of CMV-associated TCR beta chains were reported as apparently HLA-restricted in a later analysis. A reported reduction in N-insertions relative to the 666-donor mean was seen in an Asian-associated ancestry cluster in a later analysis. Specificity for CMV antigens was confirmed in vitro for a few of the CMV-associated chains.

The CDR3 consists of 15 residues. Germline CDR1 is LGHNA and CDR2 is YSLEER. The PCR made use of 60 Vbeta and 13 Jbeta primers. Measured with immunoSEQ multiplex PCR; TCRdb has only the in-frame clones, and not every one. The repertoire holds 90,000 to 120,000 clones, with over 65% as singletons. The TCR sequence derives from a woman aged 35 to 49 in good health and CMV-seropositive. The V call is TRBV4-3, the J call TRBJ1-5; possibly TRBD1 for D (6 bases). The sample consisted of PBMCs. CDR3 amino acids: CASSQTRGRGQSQHF. Written as DNA, the CDR3 is TGCGCCAGCAGCCAGACCCGGGGCAGGGGTCAGTCCCAGCATTTT.